A selection of T cell receptor beta chains follows, all from one sample in a study of T cell repertoires in cytomegalovirus infection. Each CDR3 protein gets one entry after TCRdb re-called the reads with MiXCR. The data contain 550,000 to 700,000 distinct CDR3 sequences, just under 40% of them singletons. The antigens these receptors bind are not known. The material was cultured PBMCs, obtained from culture after CMV antigen stimulation. The receptors come from a human donor in good health (CMV status not recorded). Some clones in this sample may be carry-over from other donors' samples. Each CDR3 is given with its conserved first and last residue. The D gene is left open where the match is weak. The size field is filled for only some rows; it gives once, few, many or a size class.

>.|TRBJ2-2|TRBV7-2|few
CASSLRFSTGELFF
TGTGCCAGCAGCTTACGGTTTTCCACCGGGGAGCTGTTTTTT
>TRBD2|TRBJ2-2|TRBV2|few
CASRRLAGVFGELFF
TGTGCCAGCAGGAGACTAGCGGGAGTATTCGGGGAGCTGTTTTTT
>.|TRBJ2-6|TRBV6-6|.
CASSYGIHSGANVLTF
TGTGCCAGCAGTTACGGGATCCACTCTGGGGCCAACGTCCTGACTTTC
>.|TRBJ2-3|TRBV6-6|.
CASRTRGAGNTDTQYF
TGTGCCAGCAGAACTAGAGGGGCGGGAAACACAGATACGCAGTATTTT
>TRBD1|TRBJ2-5|TRBV4-2|.
CASSRPGTEETQYF
TGTGCCAGCAGCCGTCCCGGGACAGAAGAGACCCAGTACTTC
>.|TRBJ1-1|TRBV4-1|few
CASSRVGSEAFF
TGCGCCAGCAGCCGGGTGGGCTCTGAAGCTTTCTTT
>.|TRBJ2-3|TRBV20-1|once
CSAGQRGTDTQYF
TGCAGTGCTGGACAAAGGGGCACAGATACGCAGTATTTT
>.|TRBJ2-7|TRBV7-9|.
CASSLWGSGTYEQDF
.
>.|TRBJ1-5|TRBV6-2/TRBV6-3|.
CASRDAGDHQPQHF
TGTGCCAGCCGGGACGCAGGGGATCATCAGCCCCAGCATTTT
>.|TRBJ2-7|TRBV5-4|.
CASSSTGSSSYEQYF
TGTGCCAGCAGCTCCACAGGGTCCAGCTCCTACGAGCAGTACTTC
>.|TRBJ2-3|TRBV7-2|.
CASRLQGGDTQYF
TGTGCCAGCAGGCTACAGGGTGGAGATACGCAGTATTTT
>.|TRBJ2-2|TRBV7-2|.
CASRLGPYTGELFF
TGTGCCAGCAGACTGGGACCCTACACCGGGGAGCTGTTTTTT
>.|TRBJ2-2|TRBV19|few
CASSTGPGELFF
TGTGCCAGTAGTACAGGGCCCGGGGAGCTGTTTTTT
>.|TRBJ2-5|TRBV7-2|.
CASSPEGAQETQYF
TGTGCCAGCAGCCCCGAGGGAGCCCAAGAGACCCAGTACTTC
>.|TRBJ1-3|TRBV20-1|.
CSATFRGGAGGNTIYF
TGCAGTGCTACCTTTCGCGGGGGGGCAGGGGGAAACACCATATATTTT
>TRBD2|TRBJ2-1|TRBV7-6|once
CASRSDLAGSYEQFF
TGTGCCAGCCGATCGGATTTAGCGGGATCATATGAGCAGTTCTTC
>TRBD2|TRBJ2-3|TRBV27|once
CASSLYTSGGRDTQYF
TGTGCCAGCAGTTTGTACACTAGCGGGGGACGAGATACGCAGTATTTT
>.|TRBJ1-1|TRBV7-9|many
CASSLGRFEAFF
TGTGCCAGCAGCTTAGGCAGATTTGAAGCTTTCTTT
>TRBD2|TRBJ2-3|TRBV29-1|.
CSVEDRTSGRLADTQYF
TGCAGCGTTGAAGACCGGACTAGCGGGAGGTTGGCAGATACGCAGTATTTT
>TRBD2|TRBJ2-3|TRBV11-2|.
CASSSGTSGARGDTQYF
TGTGCCAGCAGCTCTGGGACTAGCGGAGCCAGGGGAGATACGCAGTATTTT
>.|TRBJ2-1|TRBV4-1|few
CASSQAPDEQFF
TGCGCCAGCAGCCAGGCCCCGGATGAGCAGTTCTTC
>.|TRBJ2-7|TRBV7-6|few
CASSARGDIASYEQYF
TGTGCCAGCAGCGCTCGTGGGGACATCGCCTCCTACGAGCAGTACTTC
>.|TRBJ1-2|TRBV12-3/TRBV12-4|few
CASSARRRGGYTF
TGTGCCAGCAGTGCCAGGCGTCGTGGGGGCTACACCTTC
>.|TRBJ1-3|TRBV6-1|.
CASSEVGNTIYF
TGTGCCAGCAGTGAAGTGGGAAACACCATATATTTT
>.|TRBJ2-7|TRBV11-2|few
CASSPSQLFTYEQYF
TGTGCCAGCAGCCCGTCCCAGCTTTTCACCTACGAGCAGTACTTC
>.|TRBJ1-2|TRBV7-8|.
CASSQDPSGSYTF
TGTGCCAGCAGCCAGGACCCCTCGGGGAGCTACACCTTC
>TRBD2|TRBJ2-1|TRBV4-1|few
CASSRPRAGGRNEQFF
TGCGCCAGCAGCCGACCCCGAGCGGGGGGTAGAAATGAGCAGTTCTTC
>.|TRBJ1-2|TRBV7-9|.
CASSLGPQAAFGGYTF
TGTGCCAGCAGCTTGGGACCACAGGCGGCCTTCGGAGGCTACACCTTC
>.|TRBJ2-5|TRBV27|few
CASSFLDRQETQYF
TGTGCCAGCAGTTTCCTAGACCGGCAGGAGACCCAGTACTTC
>TRBD1|TRBJ1-5|TRBV19|.
CASSIETGALRNQPQHF
TGTGCCAGTAGTATTGAGACAGGGGCCCTTCGCAATCAGCCCCAGCATTTT
>TRBD2|TRBJ2-5|TRBV20-1|.
CSASKGREAWRYQETQYF
TGCAGTGCTTCCAAGGGGCGGGAGGCTTGGAGGTACCAAGAGACCCAGTACTTC
>.|TRBJ1-1|TRBV20-1|few
CSADQGGGRTEAFF
TGCAGTGCGGACCAAGGCGGGGGTCGAACTGAAGCTTTCTTT
>TRBD2|TRBJ2-3|TRBV20-1|.
CSGPASGGTDTQYF
TGCAGTGGGCCGGCGAGCGGGGGCACAGATACGCAGTATTTT
>.|TRBJ1-4|TRBV2|once
CASSEDGLGTNEKLFF
TGTGCCAGCAGTGAAGACGGTCTTGGGACTAATGAAAAACTGTTTTTT
>TRBD1|TRBJ1-2|TRBV7-2|many
CASSLAQGEVYGYTF
TGTGCCAGCAGCTTAGCGCAGGGGGAGGTCTATGGCTACACCTTC